This record covers a single TCR beta chain. As yet, its antigen is unknown. This sample is drawn from a study of T cells after yellow fever vaccination. Overall study: SMART-Seq v4 Ultra Low Input served to prepare low-cell-number fractions. Regarding the study as a whole: A weaker but faster secondary response was observed, peaking on day 5 versus 15. Some clonotypes were seen in both the CD4 and the CD8 compartments. These made up a small share and likely arose from convergent recombination.

The germline V gene encodes CDR1 SGHTA and CDR2 FQGTGA. The CDR3 is 13 amino acids. Deletions cut 2 bases from V and 5 bases from J, with 9 bases between. Template switching with 5'RACE generated the TCR cDNA and added a universal primer site and UMIs. TCRdb ran MiXCR on the 5' RACE reads and lists one entry per CDR3 protein. The profile covers a few hundred thousand distinct CDR3 sequences, with 6.5% to 8.5% appearing a single time and around 0.9% taken by the ten largest. This receptor was identified in a young man who received the YFV17D yellow fever vaccine. The material sequenced was CD4+ T cells sorted from PBMCs, taken 15 days after the yellow fever booster vaccination. The chain couples TRBV7-3 to TRBJ2-5, with D hard to call. CDR3 DNA sequence: TGTGCCAGCAGCTTAGGGGATAGTGAGACCCAGTACTTC. Encoded protein: CASSLGDSETQYF. The whole variable domain, remainder taken from reference TRBV7-3 and TRBJ2-5, is GAGVSQTPSNKVTEKGKYVELRCDPISGHTALYWYRQSLGQGPEFLIYFQGTGAADDSGLPNDRFFAVRPEGSVSTLKIQRTERGDSAVYLCASSLGDSETQYFGPGTRLLVL.